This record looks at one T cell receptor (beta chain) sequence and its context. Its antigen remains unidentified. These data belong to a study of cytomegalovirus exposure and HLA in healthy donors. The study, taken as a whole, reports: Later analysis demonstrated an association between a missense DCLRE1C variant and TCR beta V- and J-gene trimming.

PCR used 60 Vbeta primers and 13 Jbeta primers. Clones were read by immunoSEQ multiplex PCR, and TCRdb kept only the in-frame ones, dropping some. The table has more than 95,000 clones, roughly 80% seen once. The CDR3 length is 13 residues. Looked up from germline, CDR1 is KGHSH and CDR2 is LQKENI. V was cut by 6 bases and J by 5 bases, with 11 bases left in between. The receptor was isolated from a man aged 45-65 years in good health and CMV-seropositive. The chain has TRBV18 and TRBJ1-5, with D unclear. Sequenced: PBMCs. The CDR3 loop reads CASSAEVDQPQHF. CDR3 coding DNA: TGTGCCAGCTCGGCTGAGGTGGATCAGCCCCAGCATTTT.